This TCR beta chain was documented in a study of shared clonotypes between healthy human individuals. Whole-study findings and limits: Non-shared clonotypes had lower generation probabilities than those shared by all four donors.

With 4 bases clipped from V and 1 base from J, the junction kept 4 bases outside the gene matches. The CDR3 covers 15 residues. Germline lookup yields CDR1 SGHTA and CDR2 FQGNSA. As concerns this clone: Its cognate antigen is unknown.

Sequenced by immunoSEQ multiplex PCR; TCRdb stores in-frame clones only, minus some. The sample records 2 million to 3 million clones, 93% being singletons. This receptor was obtained from a man between 18 and 29 years old in good health. Some clones in this sample may be carry-over from other donors' samples. The specimen was naive CD4+ T cells from PBMCs. Stated subset: CD45RA+ positively selected. V usage is TRBV7-2 and J usage is TRBJ2-1; 7 bases map to TRBD2. The CDR3 here is CASSWLAVSYNEQFF. As DNA, the CDR3 is TGTGCCAGCAGCTGGCTAGCGGTATCCTACAATGAGCAGTTCTTC. The full variable domain, its missing parts supplied by reference TRBV7-2 and TRBJ2-1, is GAGVSQSPSNKVTEKGKDVELRCDPISGHTALYWYRQSLGQGLEFLIYFQGNSAPDKSGLPSDRFSAERTGGSVSTLTIQRTQQEDSAVYLCASSWLAVSYNEQFFGPGTRLTVL.